This T cell receptor (beta chain) was identified in a study of PD-L1 blockade in urothelial cancer. As for the study in general: Men with urothelial cancer arising in the bladder made up about nine tenths of the roughly 29 patients. Enrolled patients had been treated previously with 0 to 3 chemotherapy regimens. A median approximately 150,000 T cells were found in blood samples.

V dropped 0 bases and J dropped 4; count of bases not matched to a gene: 8. The CDR3 has 16 residues. Per germline, CDR1 KGHSH and CDR2 LQKENI. Findings of the study overall: Durable-benefit cases showed more tumor-associated blood clone expansion at 3 weeks.

Concerning this clone: Antigen unknown.

This table comes from immunoSEQ multiplex PCR, and its TCRdb copy is limited to in-frame clones, with some not included. The sample yields about 86,000 clones, 85% to 90% seen once. Described time point: pretreatment peripheral blood. This TCR was sampled from a man between 60 and 70 years old with urothelial cancer. The sequences come from PBMCs, collected around atezolizumab (anti-PD-L1) treatment. The chain couples TRBV18 to TRBJ1-2, with 7 nucleotides matching TRBD1. The CDR3 region has the DNA TGTGCCAGCTCACCACCGTTCCTGGCAGGGGGCTATGGCTACACCTTC. Translated: CASSPPFLAGGYGYTF.